These 20 T cell receptor beta chains were sequenced from one sample in a study of cytomegalovirus exposure and HLA in healthy donors. Repertoires were generated with immunoSEQ multiplex PCR, while TCRdb's copy carries only in-frame clones and drops some. The table shows roughly 260,000 clones, with about 83% occurring only once. Sequenced: PBMCs. All receptors derive from a man between 18 and 29 years old in good health and CMV-seronegative.

The V call is TRBV5-1, the J call TRBJ2-5, with 10 bases aligning to TRBD1. Germline CDR1 SGHRS, CDR2 YFSETQ. The CDR3 length is 15 residues. The V segment lost 4 bases and the J segment 5 bases; nucleotides outside the gene matches: 8. The CDR3 DNA reads TGCGCCAGCAGCGGATTGACAGGGGGCCAGGAGACCCAGTACTTC. Protein: CASSGLTGGQETQYF.

The chain uses TRBV10-3 and TRBJ2-3; 8 nucleotides line up with TRBD2. Germline values: CDR1 ENHRY, CDR2 SYGVKD. This CDR3 region has 15 residues. J lost 3 bases, V lost 6 bases, and 8 bases had no gene match. The CDR3, as DNA: TGTGCCATCAGGGGAAGCGGGGGAAGAACAGATACGCAGTATTTT. Translation: CAIRGSGGRTDTQYF.

The chain is built from TRBV9 and TRBJ1-1; no clear D. Germline V gene sequence: CDR1 SGDLS, CDR2 YYNGEE. Trimming removed 7 bases at V and 1 base at J, with 11 bases between. CDR3 length: 13 residues. The CDR3 DNA is TGTGCCAGCTCCCCCCCGGGGAACACTGAAGCTTTCTTT. Its translation: CASSPPGNTEAFF.

This rearrangement joins TRBV9 to TRBJ2-2; 9 bases line up with TRBD2. The trim removed 3 bases at V and 2 bases at J, leaving 11 bases unmatched. This CDR3 has 18 amino acids. The V gene's germline CDR1 is SGDLS and CDR2 YYNGEE. The CDR3 DNA reads as TGTGCCAGCAGCGCCATTGCGCCGGGACTAGCTAACACCGGGGAGCTGTTTTTT. Its translation is CASSAIAPGLANTGELFF.

The chain employs TRBV5-4 and TRBJ2-7; a possible D gene is TRBD1 (5 bases). The germline V gene encodes CDR1 SGHNT and CDR2 YYREEE (reference sequence). The V gene lost 4 bases and the J gene lost 7 bases, with 12 bases spanning the gap. The CDR3 covers 12 residues. The CDR3 sequence: CASSRGGWEQYF. The CDR3 bases are TGTGCCAGCAGCAGGGGCGGTTGGGAGCAGTACTTC.

The rearrangement uses TRBV10-1 and TRBJ2-3, with TRBD1 identical over 8 bases. The germline gives CDR1 WNHNN, CDR2 SYGVQD (reference sequence). The CDR3 sequence is 13 residues long. V gave up 2 bases and J gave up 5 bases; unmatched junction bases: 0. The CDR3 coding sequence is TGCGCCAGCAGTGAGACAGGGGGAGATACGCAGTATTTT. This sequence encodes CASSETGGDTQYF.

This clone was seen only once. CDR3 bases: TGTGCCAGCGCCGCGAGTCTTACTCCCTACAATGAGCAGTTCTTC. Translation gives CASAASLTPYNEQFF. The rearrangement joins TRBV9 to TRBJ2-1; unclear D gene. CDR1 is SGDLS and CDR2 is YYNGEE in the germline V gene. CDR3 length: 15 amino acids. Trimming removed 7 bases at V and 2 bases at J, with 16 bases between. The complete variable domain, with remaining parts taken from reference TRBV9 and TRBJ2-1, reads DSGVTQTPKHLITATGQRVTLRCSPRSGDLSVYWYQQSLDQGLQFLIQYYNGEERAKGNILERFSAQQFPDLHSELNLSSLELGDSALYFCASAASLTPYNEQFFGPGTRLTVL.

The J gene is TRBJ1-5, the V gene TRBV25-1; weak D call: TRBD1 (5 bases). Germline CDR1 and CDR2: MGHDK and SYGVNS. V gave up 5 bases and J gave up 5 bases, with 10 bases separating them. This CDR3 is 13 amino acids long. CDR3 loop: CASSSQGDQPQHF. The CDR3 DNA is TGTGCCAGCAGTAGCCAGGGCGATCAGCCCCAGCATTTT. The full variable domain, rest sourced from reference TRBV25-1 and TRBJ1-5, is EADIYQTPRYLVIGTGKKITLECSQTMGHDKMYWYQQDPGMELHLIHYSYGVNSTEKGDLSSESTVSRIRTEHFPLTLESARPSHTSQYLCASSSQGDQPQHFGDGTRLSIL.

V is TRBV5-1 and J is TRBJ1-3; 8 bases map to TRBD1. The CDR3 spans 14 residues. Per germline, CDR1 SGHRS and CDR2 YFSETQ. V lost 4 bases, J lost 4 bases, and 4 bases stayed unmatched. CDR3 amino acids: CASSKGTGGNTIYF. As DNA, the CDR3 is TGCGCCAGCAGCAAGGGGACAGGAGGAAACACCATATATTTT. Based on the CDR3 plus reference TRBV5-1 and TRBJ1-3, the full variable domain is KAGVTQTPRYLIKTRGQQVTLSCSPISGHRSVSWYQQTPGQGLQFLFEYFSETQRNKGNFPGRFSGRQFSNSRSEMNVSTLELGDSALYLCASSKGTGGNTIYFGEGSWLTVV.

V is TRBV18 and J is TRBJ2-7, with D possibly matching TRBD1 (5 bases). V shed 5 bases and J shed 5 bases, with 13 bases lying between them. Germline V gene sequence: CDR1 KGHSH, CDR2 LQKENI. The CDR3 is made up of 13 amino acids. Here the CDR3 reads CASSDDSNNEQYF. In nucleotides, the CDR3 is TGTGCCAGCTCAGACGACAGTAACAACGAGCAGTACTTC. The variable domain in full, with the rest retrieved from reference TRBV18 and TRBJ2-7, is NAGVMQNPRHLVRRRGQEARLRCSPMKGHSHVYWYRQLPEEGLKFMVYLQKENIIDESGMPKERFSAEFPKEGPSILRIQQVVRGDSAAYFCASSDDSNNEQYFGPGTRLTVT.

This clone was detected once. The V call is TRBV4-3, the J call TRBJ2-1; 8 positions match TRBD2. J lost 0 bases, V lost 4 bases, and 8 bases had no gene match. The CDR3 has 17 amino acids. In germline, CDR1 is LGHNA, CDR2 YSLEER. The CDR3 region is CASSRLAGTYSYNEQFF. In DNA form, the CDR3 reads TGCGCCAGCAGCCGTTTAGCGGGAACTTACTCCTACAATGAGCAGTTCTTC.

The chain links TRBV2 to TRBJ1-1, with 7 bases matching TRBD1. Germline V lookup: CDR1 SNHLY, CDR2 FYNNEI. This CDR3 has 13 amino acids. The V and J ends lost 3 bases and 11 bases, in that order; junction bases with no gene match: 9. The CDR3 here is CASSDGLGGEAFF. The CDR3 DNA reads TGTGCCAGCAGTGATGGATTAGGGGGCGAGGCTTTCTTT.

This clone came up a few times. The chain uses TRBV5-6 and TRBJ1-2, with D possibly being TRBD1 (6 bases). V was trimmed by 4 bases and J by 0 bases, leaving 13 bases between them. This CDR3 is 15 amino acids long. Germline CDR1 is SGHDT and CDR2 is YYEEEE. CDR3 protein: CASSQGQKANYGYTF. CDR3 in DNA: TGTGCCAGCAGCCAAGGACAGAAAGCTAACTATGGCTACACCTTC.

The chain uses TRBV4-1 and TRBJ1-2; D is possibly TRBD1 (6 bases). The CDR3 loop spans 16 amino acids. Germline lookup yields CDR1 MGHRA and CDR2 YSYEKL. V lost 0 bases to trimming and J lost 4 bases, with 15 bases between them. The chain's CDR3 is CASSQDVGALGYGYTF. For the CDR3, the DNA is TGCGCCAGCAGCCAAGATGTGGGGGCTTTGGGCTATGGCTACACCTTC.

The chain recombines TRBV19 with TRBJ2-7; a possible D gene is TRBD2 (6 bases). The CDR3 runs to 12 residues. The V gene's germline CDR1 is LNHDA and CDR2 SQIVND (reference sequence). The germline V and J ends were trimmed by 0 bases and 9 bases, with 9 bases remaining between them. The CDR3 DNA sequence: TGTGCCAGTAGTATAGATCGGGGGTCGCAGTACTTC. Translating it yields CASSIDRGSQYF.

The J gene is TRBJ2-7, the V gene TRBV4-2; 10 bases map to TRBD1. The CDR3 has 15 residues. Trimming cost V 2 bases and J 4 bases; bases outside gene matches: 5. CDR1 is LGHNA and CDR2 is YNFKEQ in the germline V gene. In nucleotides, the CDR3 is TGTGCCAGCAGCCAACGCGACAGGGGGCCGTACGAGCAGTACTTC. It encodes CASSQRDRGPYEQYF.

The chain links TRBV28 to TRBJ2-7, with TRBD1 identical over 9 bases. Germline trimming cut 6 bases from V and 5 bases from J; bases unmatched to any gene: 11. CDR3 length: 15 amino acids. The germline V gene has CDR1 MDHEN and CDR2 SYDVKM. The CDR3 sequence is CASRRPGTGWDEQYF. The DNA of the CDR3 is TGTGCCAGCAGGCGTCCCGGGACAGGGTGGGACGAGCAGTACTTC. Filled out from reference TRBV28 and TRBJ2-7, the complete variable domain reads DVKVTQSSRYLVKRTGEKVFLECVQDMDHENMFWYRQDPGLGLRLIYFSYDVKMKEKGDIPEGYSVSREKKERFSLILESASTNQTSMYLCASRRPGTGWDEQYFGPGTRLTVT.

The chain uses TRBV12-5 and TRBJ2-2; possible D gene TRBD1, 6 bases. This CDR3 contains 15 residues. Between the trimmed V and J ends, which lost 5 bases and 0 bases, there was a span of 10 bases. Germline loops: CDR1 LGHNT, CDR2 FRNRAP. The CDR3 nucleotides read TGTGCTAGTGGTCCCGGGACAACGAACACCGGGGAGCTGTTTTTT. Translated: CASGPGTTNTGELFF.

The chain joins TRBV5-1 to TRBJ2-7; 7 bases are shared with TRBD2. Germline loops: CDR1 SGHRS, CDR2 YFSETQ. This CDR3 region has 14 residues. Trimming took 4 bases from V and 0 from J; bases not matched to a gene: 4. CDR3 coding DNA: TGCGCCAGCAGCGGAACTAGCGCCTCCTACGAGCAGTACTTC. Protein sequence: CASSGTSASYEQYF.

The V gene is TRBV29-1, the J gene TRBJ1-1; D unclear. Germline CDR1 SQVTM, CDR2 ANQGSEA. V was pared by 4 bases and J by 0 bases, with 15 bases between. The CDR3 loop spans 15 amino acids. CDR3 residues: CSVGGREGMNTEAFF. As DNA, the CDR3 is TGCAGCGTTGGAGGGCGTGAGGGCATGAACACTGAAGCTTTCTTT. Complete variable domain (other parts from reference TRBV29-1 and TRBJ1-1): SAVISQKPSRDICQRGTSLTIQCQVDSQVTMMFWYRQQPGQSLTLIATANQGSEATYESGFVIDKFPISRPNLTFSTLTVSNMSPEDSSIYLCSVGGREGMNTEAFFGQGTRLTVV.